Here is one T cell receptor beta chain with its context. The data originate from a study of cytomegalovirus exposure and HLA in healthy donors. Germline V lookup: CDR1 LNHDA, CDR2 SQIVND (reference sequence). The CDR3 runs to 13 residues. The junction had 11 bases not matched to a gene; V was cut back by 9 bases and J by 7 bases. The donors were members of the roughly 130-subject validation cohort (separate from the approximately 670-subject first cohort). The assay was immunoSEQ multiplex PCR, and TCRdb's table has in-frame clones only and misses some. The table lists about 140,000 clones, approximately 85% of them singletons, with 1.4% to 1.5% in the top ten.

The TCR sequence derives from a woman in her 30s in good health and CMV-seronegative. Material: PBMCs. The rearrangement uses TRBV19 and TRBJ1-2, with 7 bases identical to TRBD1. CDR3 coding DNA: TGTGCCAGCGAAATAGGGGGCTCGTCTGGCTACACCTTC. Its translation: CASEIGGSSGYTF.